This T cell receptor (beta chain) stems from a study of blood T cell repertoires in COVID-19. Across the whole study: The United States, Italy and Spain provided the acute and convalescent COVID-19 samples. T cells, B-cell-depleted T cells, or PBMCs supplied cDNA or gDNA.

V lost 4 bases and J lost 4, with 9 bases in between. This CDR3 contains 13 residues. CDR1 SGHNT and CDR2 YENEEA come from the germline V gene. This clone was recorded only once. Seattle's enrolled individuals joined amid active infection and were then monitored longitudinally. Sequencing was performed with immunoSEQ multiplex PCR; in TCRdb, only in-frame clones are kept and a portion is missing. The table shows around 260,000 clones, with 70% to 90% occurring only once. The sequence was obtained from a woman aged 55-69 years with COVID-19, enrolled during active disease. The chain recombines TRBV11-3 with TRBJ2-3; no reliable D call. The sequenced sample consisted of peripheral blood. CDR3 DNA sequence: TGTGCCAGCAGCTCCACCACACCAGATACGCAGTATTTT. Its protein is CASSSTTPDTQYF.